These 17 T cell receptor beta chains originate from one sample sequenced in a study of blood T cell repertoires in COVID-19. The assay was immunoSEQ multiplex PCR, and TCRdb's table has in-frame clones only and misses some. The table shows roughly 250,000 clones, with approximately 80% occurring only once. Sequenced material: peripheral blood. These TCRs come from a middle-aged woman with active or convalescent COVID-19.

V and J are TRBV5-1 and TRBJ1-4; 11 nucleotides line up with TRBD1. This CDR3 is 16 amino acids long. Germline assignment: CDR1 SGHRS and CDR2 YFSETQ. With 2 bases clipped from V and 4 bases from J, the junction kept 4 bases outside the gene matches. The CDR3 loop is CASSLLGQGGNEKLFF. The DNA for the CDR3 is TGCGCCAGCAGCTTACTGGGACAGGGGGGTAATGAAAAACTGTTTTTT.

This clone was seen once. The chain couples TRBV27 to TRBJ2-7; TRBD1 agrees at 10 bases. CDR1 is MNHEY and CDR2 is SMNVEV in the germline V gene (reference sequence). The junction had 7 bases not matched to a gene; V was cut back by 10 bases and J by 4 bases. CDR3 size: 13 residues. In DNA form, the CDR3 reads TGTGCCACCCGGGACAGGGGATCATACGAGCAGTACGTC. As protein: CATRDRGSYEQYV.

Comment on this clone: One end of the junction is discordant with germline, which a read error may explain. This chain links TRBV2 with TRBJ1-3; 7 bases map to TRBD1. Germline V CDR1 and CDR2: SNHLY, FYNNEI. The CDR3 contains 15 residues. DNA for the CDR3: TGTGCCAGCAGTCTTGGACAGGACTCTGGAAACACCGTATATTTT. Encoded protein: CASSLGQDSGNTVYF.

Notes on this clone: Other DNA sequences in this specimen translate into the identical CDR3. The chain has TRBV9 and TRBJ1-6; tentative D call: TRBD1 (5 bases). The CDR3 contains 14 residues. Trimming cost V 4 bases and J 5 bases, with 10 bases left between them. Germline V lookup: CDR1 SGDLS, CDR2 YYNGEE. CDR3 region: CASSPRQNNSPLHF. CDR3 nucleotides: TGTGCCAGCAGCCCCAGACAGAATAATTCACCCCTCCACTTT.

The chain uses TRBV5-1 and TRBJ1-2; 8 nucleotides align to TRBD1. CDR3 size: 15 residues. The V and J ends lost 4 bases and 4 bases, in that order; junction bases with no gene match: 9. Germline lookup yields CDR1 SGHRS and CDR2 YFSETQ. The CDR3 sequence is CASSSGQGAVYGYTF. Here the CDR3 DNA reads TGCGCCAGCAGCAGCGGACAGGGAGCCGTCTATGGCTACACCTTC.

This chain uses TRBV29-1 with TRBJ1-3; the D gene is possibly TRBD1 (6 bases). The CDR3 sequence is 14 residues long. V dropped 6 bases and J dropped 2 bases, with 14 bases sitting between them. Germline CDR1 is SQVTM and CDR2 is ANQGSEA. The CDR3 here is CSVGAGGPGNTIYF. CDR3 in DNA: TGCAGCGTGGGTGCGGGGGGCCCTGGAAACACCATATATTTT.

This chain connects TRBV6-6 to TRBJ1-2; 10 bases agree with TRBD1. CDR3 length equals 15 residues. Germline V gene lookup returns CDR1 MNHNY and CDR2 SVGAGI (reference sequence). The J segment lost 7 bases and the V segment lost 5 bases, leaving 10 bases of the junction unmatched. The CDR3 DNA reads as TGTGCCAGCAGTACAGACAGGGGGCGTTCCGCTGGCTACACCTTC. Its protein product is CASSTDRGRSAGYTF.

The rearrangement uses TRBV28 and TRBJ2-2, with a tentative D call TRBD1 (5 bases). This CDR3 has 14 residues. Trimming shortened V by 9 bases and J by 1 base, and 12 bases separated the two germline ends. Germline lookup yields CDR1 MDHEN and CDR2 SYDVKM. The CDR3 DNA reads TGTGCCAGTCAAACCACAGGGAACACCGGGGAGCTGTTTTTT. The encoded protein is CASQTTGNTGELFF.

This chain links TRBV7-9 with TRBJ1-4; 9 positions match TRBD1. V lost 6 bases to trimming and J lost 7 bases; unmatched junction nucleotides: 6. Germline V gene data show CDR1 as SEHNR and CDR2 as FQNEAQ (reference sequence). There are 14 residues in the CDR3. As DNA, the CDR3 is TGTGCCAGCAGATACGGGACAGGGCCTGAAAAACTGTTTTTT. Amino acid sequence: CASRYGTGPEKLFF.

The genes are TRBV30 and TRBJ1-2, with TRBD1 identical over 9 bases. Trimming removed 5 bases from V and 7 bases from J; junction bases left unmatched: 5. This CDR3 comprises 12 residues. Looked up from germline, CDR1 is GTSNPN and CDR2 is SVGIG (reference sequence). The CDR3 sequence is CAWEGTGFGYTF. CDR3 DNA: TGTGCCTGGGAGGGGACAGGGTTTGGCTACACCTTC.

The chain combines TRBV2 with TRBJ1-6, with D perhaps matching TRBD1 (6 bases). The V and J ends lost 6 bases and 6 bases respectively, with 15 bases between them. The CDR3 is 15 residues long. Germline values: CDR1 SNHLY, CDR2 FYNNEI. Here the CDR3 reads CASRPGGAGNSPLHF. In DNA form, the CDR3 reads TGTGCCAGCAGGCCCGGGGGGGCCGGTAATTCACCCCTCCACTTT.

V and J are TRBV6-2 or TRBV6-3 and TRBJ1-4; 10 bases map to TRBD1. The germline V gene has CDR1 MNHEY and CDR2 SVGEGT. J gave up 7 bases and V 6 bases, and 14 bases lay outside the gene matches. The CDR3 extends over 17 amino acids. In DNA form, the CDR3 reads TGTGCCAGCAGCCGGCCGCGGGGACAGGGGCGAGGTGAAAAACTGTTTTTT. The encoded protein is CASSRPRGQGRGEKLFF.

This rearrangement joins TRBV5-1 to TRBJ1-2; maybe TRBD1 (6 bases). The germline V gene has CDR1 SGHRS and CDR2 YFSETQ. V lost 4 bases, J lost 7 bases, and 17 bases lay in between. There are 14 residues in the CDR3. CDR3 DNA: TGCGCCAGCAGCCTTGACAGGCCGGGAGGTGGCTACACCTTC. Translating gives CASSLDRPGGGYTF. The whole variable domain, remainder taken from reference TRBV5-1 and TRBJ1-2, is KAGVTQTPRYLIKTRGQQVTLSCSPISGHRSVSWYQQTPGQGLQFLFEYFSETQRNKGNFPGRFSGRQFSNSRSEMNVSTLELGDSALYLCASSLDRPGGGYTFGSGTRLTVV.

The chain is built from TRBV19 and TRBJ2-4, with 7 bases identical to TRBD1. After removal of 5 bases from V and 6 bases from J, the junction contained 7 bases not matched to a gene. CDR1 and CDR2 (germline): LNHDA, SQIVND (reference sequence). CDR3 length: 14 amino acids. The CDR3, as DNA: TGTGCCAGTAGTCCCTCGACAGGGACAAACATTCAGTACTTC. This sequence encodes CASSPSTGTNIQYF.

The chain carries TRBV5-1 and TRBJ1-1; 10 bases agree with TRBD1. The CDR3 length is 16 residues. In germline, CDR1 is SGHRS, CDR2 YFSETQ. Trimming at V came to 4 bases and at J to 4 bases, leaving 10 bases not matched to a gene. The CDR3 loop reads CASSTNAGQGFTEAFF. The CDR3, as DNA: TGCGCCAGCAGCACAAACGCGGGACAGGGGTTCACTGAAGCTTTCTTT.

The V gene is TRBV7-6, the J gene TRBJ2-1; 8 nucleotides agree with TRBD2. J lost 0 bases, V lost 0 bases, and 7 bases had no gene match. The germline gives CDR1 SGHVS, CDR2 FNYEAQ. The CDR3 consists of 18 residues. As DNA, the CDR3 is TGTGCCAGCAGCTTAGCTTCCAGCGGGGGAGGCTCCTACAATGAGCAGTTCTTC. Its translation: CASSLASSGGGSYNEQFF. The entire variable domain, with the rest obtained from reference TRBV7-6 and TRBJ2-1, is as follows: GAGVSQSPRYKVTKRGQDVALRCDPISGHVSLYWYRQALGQGPEFLTYFNYEAQQDKSGLPNDRFSAERPEGSISTLTIQRTEQRDSAMYRCASSLASSGGGSYNEQFFGPGTRLTVL.

V usage is TRBV13 and J usage is TRBJ2-5, with TRBD2 identical over 8 bases. This CDR3 region has 16 residues. V lost 0 bases to trimming and J lost 6 bases; unmatched junction nucleotides: 9. Germline V CDR1 and CDR2: PRHDT, FYEKMQ (reference sequence). The CDR3 spells CASSLGGGAFLKTQYF. The CDR3 DNA reads TGTGCCAGCAGCTTAGGCGGGGGGGCCTTCTTGAAGACCCAGTACTTC.